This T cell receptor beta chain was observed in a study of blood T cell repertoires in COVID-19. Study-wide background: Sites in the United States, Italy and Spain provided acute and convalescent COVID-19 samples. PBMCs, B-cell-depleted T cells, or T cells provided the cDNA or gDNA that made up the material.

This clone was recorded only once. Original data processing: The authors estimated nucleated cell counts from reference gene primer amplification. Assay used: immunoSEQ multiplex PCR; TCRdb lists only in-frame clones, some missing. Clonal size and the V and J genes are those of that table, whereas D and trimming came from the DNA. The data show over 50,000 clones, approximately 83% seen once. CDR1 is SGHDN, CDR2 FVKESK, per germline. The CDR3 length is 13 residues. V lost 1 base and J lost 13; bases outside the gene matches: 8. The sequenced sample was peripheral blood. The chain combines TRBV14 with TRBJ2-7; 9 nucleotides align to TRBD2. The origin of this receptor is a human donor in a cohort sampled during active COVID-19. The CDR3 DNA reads TGTGCCAGCAGCCAAGTTCTAGCGGGACTCTTCTACTTC. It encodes CASSQVLAGLFYF.